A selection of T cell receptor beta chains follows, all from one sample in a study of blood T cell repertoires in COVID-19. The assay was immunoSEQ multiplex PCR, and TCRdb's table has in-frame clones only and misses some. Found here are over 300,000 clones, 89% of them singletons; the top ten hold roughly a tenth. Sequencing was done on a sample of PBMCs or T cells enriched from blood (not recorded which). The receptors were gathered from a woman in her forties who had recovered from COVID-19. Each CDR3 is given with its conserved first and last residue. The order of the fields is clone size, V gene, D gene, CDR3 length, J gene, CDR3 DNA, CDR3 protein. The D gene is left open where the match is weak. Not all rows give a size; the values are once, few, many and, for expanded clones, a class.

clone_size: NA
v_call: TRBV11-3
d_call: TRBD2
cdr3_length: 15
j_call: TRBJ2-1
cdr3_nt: TGTGCCAGCAGCTTAGGACTAGCTGACTACAATGAGCAGTTCTTC
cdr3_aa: CASSLGLADYNEQFF

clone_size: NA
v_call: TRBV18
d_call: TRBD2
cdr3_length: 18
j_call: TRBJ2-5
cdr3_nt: TGTGCCAGCTCACCACGGTTACTAGCGGGGGGGGTTCAAAAGACCCAGTACTTC
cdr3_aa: CASSPRLLAGGVQKTQYF

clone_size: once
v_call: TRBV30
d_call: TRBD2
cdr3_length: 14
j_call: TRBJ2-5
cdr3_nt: TGTGCCTGGAGTCCCTTGCTGGGGGGGGAGACCCAGTACTTC
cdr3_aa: CAWSPLLGGETQYF

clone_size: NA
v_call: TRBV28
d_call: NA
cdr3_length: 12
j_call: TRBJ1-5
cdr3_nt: TGTGCCAGCAGGGGCCTCAATCAGCCCCAGCATTTT
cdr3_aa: CASRGLNQPQHF

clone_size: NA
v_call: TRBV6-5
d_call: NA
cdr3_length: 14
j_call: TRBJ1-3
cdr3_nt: TGTGCCAGCAGTTACTGGGGGGAAGGAAACACCATATATTTT
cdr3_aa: CASSYWGEGNTIYF

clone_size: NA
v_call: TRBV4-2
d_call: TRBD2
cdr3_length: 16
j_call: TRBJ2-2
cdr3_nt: TGTGCCAGCAGTCGGACCGGGACTAGAGAGACCGGGGAGCTGTTTTTT
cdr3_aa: CASSRTGTRETGELFF

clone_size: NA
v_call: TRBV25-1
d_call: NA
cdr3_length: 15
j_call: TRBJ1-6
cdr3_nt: TGTGCCAGCAGTGACACCGGGACTGAGGATTCACCCCTCCACTTT
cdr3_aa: CASSDTGTEDSPLHF

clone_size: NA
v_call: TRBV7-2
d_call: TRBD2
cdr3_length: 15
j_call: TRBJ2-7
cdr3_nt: TGTGCCAGCAGGTCTTCTAGCGGGGTCTCCTACGAGCAGTACTTC
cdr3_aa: CASRSSSGVSYEQYF

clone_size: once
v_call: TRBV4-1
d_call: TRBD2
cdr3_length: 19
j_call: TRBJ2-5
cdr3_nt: TGCGCCAGCAGCCAAGTGGGGACTAGCGGGAGGGCCAGCACGGAGACCCAGTACTTC
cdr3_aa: CASSQVGTSGRASTETQYF

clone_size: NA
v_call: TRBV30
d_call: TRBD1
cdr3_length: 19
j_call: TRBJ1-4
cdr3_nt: TGTGCCTGGAGTGCACAAGACAGGGGATCTGTACGGGTGAGTGAAAAACTGTTTTTT
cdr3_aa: CAWSAQDRGSVRVSEKLFF

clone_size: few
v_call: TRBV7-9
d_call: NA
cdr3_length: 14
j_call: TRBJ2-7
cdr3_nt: TGTGCCAGCAGCTTGGGGCAGAGCTCCTACGAGCAGTACTTC
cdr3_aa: CASSLGQSSYEQYF

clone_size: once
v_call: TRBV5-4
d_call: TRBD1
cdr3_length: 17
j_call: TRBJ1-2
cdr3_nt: TGTGCCAGCAGCTTGGCGGGTAGAGGGGGCCCTAACTATGGCTACACCTTC
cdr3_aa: CASSLAGRGGPNYGYTF

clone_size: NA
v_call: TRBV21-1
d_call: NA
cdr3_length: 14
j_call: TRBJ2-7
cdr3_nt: TGTGCCAGCAGCAAGTACAGGGGCTCCTACGAGCAGTACTTC
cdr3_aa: CASSKYRGSYEQYF

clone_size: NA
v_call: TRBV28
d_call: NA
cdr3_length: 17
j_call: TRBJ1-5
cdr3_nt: TGTGCCAGCAGTTCTCAGACAGTCTTTGATAGCAATCAGCCCCAGCATTTT
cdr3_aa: CASSSQTVFDSNQPQHF

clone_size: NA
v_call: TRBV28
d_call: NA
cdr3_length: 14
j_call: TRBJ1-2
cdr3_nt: TGTGCCAGCATTCCCGCGACAGGCAGCTATGGCTACACCTTC
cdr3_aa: CASIPATGSYGYTF

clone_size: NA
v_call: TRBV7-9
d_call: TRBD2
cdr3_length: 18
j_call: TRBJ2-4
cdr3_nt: TGTGCCAGCAGCCCGCCGGGGACTAGCGGGGGATCCAAAAACATTCAGTACTTC
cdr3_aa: CASSPPGTSGGSKNIQYF

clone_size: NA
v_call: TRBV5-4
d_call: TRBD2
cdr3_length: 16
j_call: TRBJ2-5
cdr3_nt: TGTGCCAGCAGCTTGATAGGGCTAGCGGGAATGGAGACCCAGTACTTC
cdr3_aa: CASSLIGLAGMETQYF

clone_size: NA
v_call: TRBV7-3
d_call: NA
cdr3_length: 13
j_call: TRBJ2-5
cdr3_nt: TGTGCCAGCAGCACGACAGTAGAAGAGACCCAGTACTTC
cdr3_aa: CASSTTVEETQYF

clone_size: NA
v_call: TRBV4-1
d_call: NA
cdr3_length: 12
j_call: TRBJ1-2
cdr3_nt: TGCGCCAGCAGTAGGGAGAACTATGGCTACACCTTC
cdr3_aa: CASSRENYGYTF